In its sample, the clone carrying this T cell receptor (beta chain) was seen once. Its target is unknown. This CDR3 contains 16 residues. V lost 4 bases to trimming and J lost 6 bases; unmatched junction nucleotides: 6. Per the germline V gene, CDR1 is SGHDN and CDR2 is FVKESK. Combining a sample-barcoded 5' primer with a J-beta primer mix, a second PCR ran for 7 to 11 cycles. Each cDNA molecule was tagged by a template-switch adaptor that had 12 random nucleotides. TCRdb passed the 5' RACE reads through MiXCR, listing each CDR3 protein once. Of around 850,000 distinct CDR3 sequences in the sample, 35% to 40% were seen once. This sample is part of a study of blood T cells in healthy people across ages. Regarding the study as a whole: Samples with more naive T cells showed higher observed beta diversity.

The sequenced material came from blood. This clonotype was sampled from a man aged 18 to 29 in good health. The rearrangement uses TRBV14 and TRBJ2-3; 14 nucleotides match TRBD2. This CDR3 reads CASSRRLAGGLDTQYF. Here the CDR3 DNA reads TGTGCCAGCAGCCGGAGACTAGCGGGGGGGCTCGATACGCAGTATTTT. The entire variable domain, with the rest obtained from reference TRBV14 and TRBJ2-3, is as follows: EAGVTQFPSHSVIEKGQTVTLRCDPISGHDNLYWYRRVMGKEIKFLLHFVKESKQDESGMPNNRFLAERTGGTYSTLKVQPAELEDSGVYFCASSRRLAGGLDTQYFGPGTRLTVL.